This T cell receptor beta chain was retrieved from a study of blood T cell repertoires in COVID-19. Study context: There were acute and convalescent COVID-19 samples, and they came from the United States, Italy and Spain.

Authors' data handling: It was from reference gene primer amplification that nucleated cell counts were estimated. TCRdb keeps only in-frame clones here, not all; method: immunoSEQ multiplex PCR. V and J calls and clone size are given by that table; D and trimming were obtained from the DNA. The sample shows around 460,000 clones, roughly 89% of them seen only once. Germline V gives CDR1 SGHDT, CDR2 YYEEEE. The V and J ends lost 4 bases and 5 bases respectively, with 9 bases between them. The CDR3 has 13 amino acids. Patients at the Seattle site were enrolled during active infection and followed longitudinally.

Specimen: peripheral blood. The genes are TRBV5-6 and TRBJ2-2; D is uncertain. The sequence was obtained from a man between 18 and 35 years old with COVID-19, enrolled during active disease. For the CDR3, the DNA is TGTGCCAGCAGCCCAGACACGACCGGGGAGCTGTTTTTT. Its translation: CASSPDTTGELFF.